This T cell receptor (beta chain) was found in a study of blood T cell repertoires in COVID-19. In the study overall: The cDNA or gDNA used as material had been derived from T cells, B-cell-depleted T cells, or PBMCs.

The CDR3 has 17 amino acids. Looked up from germline, CDR1 is SNHLY and CDR2 is FYNNEI. V trimming: 8 bases; J trimming: 4 bases; junction bases outside the gene matches: 17. Source study methods: Reference gene primers were amplified, and this amplification served to estimate nucleated cell counts. Using immunoSEQ multiplex PCR, the repertoire was profiled, and TCRdb retains in-frame clones only, with some absent. Clone size and V and J calls were adopted from that table, with D and trimming inferred from the DNA. The repertoire has 30,000 to 40,000 clones, about 85% of them found once; the top ten carry roughly 15%.

This chain links TRBV2 with TRBJ2-5, with 9 bases identical to TRBD1. The sequencing sample was made of peripheral blood. This receptor was taken from a human donor with acute or convalescent COVID-19. The donor label of this sample is uncertain. The CDR3 coding sequence is TGTGCCAGCGAGGGAGGCGGGACAGGGAGGATAGGAGAGACCCAGTACTTC. Its protein product is CASEGGGTGRIGETQYF.